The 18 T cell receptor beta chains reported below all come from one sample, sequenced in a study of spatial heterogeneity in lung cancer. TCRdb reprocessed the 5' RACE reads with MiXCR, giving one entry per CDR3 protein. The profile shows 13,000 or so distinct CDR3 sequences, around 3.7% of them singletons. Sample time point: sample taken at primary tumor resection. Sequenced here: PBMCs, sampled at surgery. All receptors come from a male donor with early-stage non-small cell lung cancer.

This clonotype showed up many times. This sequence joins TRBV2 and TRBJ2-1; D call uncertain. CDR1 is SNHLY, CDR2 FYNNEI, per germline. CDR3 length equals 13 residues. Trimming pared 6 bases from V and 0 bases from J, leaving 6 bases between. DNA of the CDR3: TGTGCCAGCAGGGACGGCTCCTACAATGAGCAGTTCTTC. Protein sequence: CASRDGSYNEQFF.

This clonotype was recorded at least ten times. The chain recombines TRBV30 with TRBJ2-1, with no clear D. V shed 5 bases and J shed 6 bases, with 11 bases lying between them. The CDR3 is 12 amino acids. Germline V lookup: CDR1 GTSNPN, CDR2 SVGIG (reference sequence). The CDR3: CAWLPPGNEQFF. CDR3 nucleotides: TGTGCCTGGCTTCCTCCTGGCAATGAGCAGTTCTTC.

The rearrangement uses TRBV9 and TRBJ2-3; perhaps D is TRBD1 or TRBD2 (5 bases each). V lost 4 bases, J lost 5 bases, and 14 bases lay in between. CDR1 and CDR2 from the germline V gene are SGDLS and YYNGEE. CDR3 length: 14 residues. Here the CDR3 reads CASSQGVRGDTQYF. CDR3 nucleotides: TGTGCCAGCAGCCAAGGGGTACGGGGAGATACGCAGTATTTT.

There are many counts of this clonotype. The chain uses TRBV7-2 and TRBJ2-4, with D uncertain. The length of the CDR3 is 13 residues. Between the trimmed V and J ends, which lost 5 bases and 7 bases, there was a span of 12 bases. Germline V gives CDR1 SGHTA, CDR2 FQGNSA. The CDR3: CASSLYQRNIQYF. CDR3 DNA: TGTGCCAGCAGCCTCTACCAGAGGAACATTCAGTACTTC.

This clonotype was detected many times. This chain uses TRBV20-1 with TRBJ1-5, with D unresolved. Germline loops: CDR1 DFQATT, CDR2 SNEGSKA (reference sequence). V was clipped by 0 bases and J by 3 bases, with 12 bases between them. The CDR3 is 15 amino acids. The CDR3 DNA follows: TGCAGTGCTAGAGATCCCAGACCTCTCAATCAGCCCCAGCATTTT. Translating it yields CSARDPRPLNQPQHF.

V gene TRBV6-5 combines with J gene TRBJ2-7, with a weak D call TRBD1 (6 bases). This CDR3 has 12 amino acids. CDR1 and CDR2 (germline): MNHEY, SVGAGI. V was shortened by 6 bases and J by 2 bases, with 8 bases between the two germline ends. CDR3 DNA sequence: TGTGCCAGCAGCAGGGGCGCCTACGAGCAGTACTTC. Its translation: CASSRGAYEQYF.

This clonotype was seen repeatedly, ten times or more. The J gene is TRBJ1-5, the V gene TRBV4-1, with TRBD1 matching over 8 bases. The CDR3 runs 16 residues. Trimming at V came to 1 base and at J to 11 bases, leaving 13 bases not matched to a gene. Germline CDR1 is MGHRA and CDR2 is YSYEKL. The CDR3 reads CASSQVSGTGIKSQHF. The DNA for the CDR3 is TGCGCCAGCAGCCAAGTGTCCGGGACAGGAATCAAGTCCCAGCATTTT.

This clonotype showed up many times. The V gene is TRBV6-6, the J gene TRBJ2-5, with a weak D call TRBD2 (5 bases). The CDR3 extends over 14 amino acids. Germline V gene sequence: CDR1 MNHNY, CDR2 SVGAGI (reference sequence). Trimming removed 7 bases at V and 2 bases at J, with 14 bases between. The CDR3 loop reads CASIPSGIQETQYF. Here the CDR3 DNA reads TGTGCCAGCATCCCCTCCGGGATTCAAGAGACCCAGTACTTC.

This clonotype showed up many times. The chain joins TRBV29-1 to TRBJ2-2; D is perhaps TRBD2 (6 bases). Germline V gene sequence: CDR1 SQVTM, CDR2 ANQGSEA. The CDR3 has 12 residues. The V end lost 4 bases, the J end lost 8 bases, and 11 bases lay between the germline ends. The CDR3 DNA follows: TGCAGCGTTGGGGAGGCCGGGGGGGAGCTGTTTTTT. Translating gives CSVGEAGGELFF.

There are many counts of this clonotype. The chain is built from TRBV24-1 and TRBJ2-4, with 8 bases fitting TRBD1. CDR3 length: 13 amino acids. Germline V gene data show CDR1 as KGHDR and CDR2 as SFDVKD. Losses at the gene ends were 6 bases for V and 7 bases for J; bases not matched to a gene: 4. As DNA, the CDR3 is TGTGCCACCAGTAGCAGGGGGCGCAACATTCAGTACTTC. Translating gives CATSSRGRNIQYF.

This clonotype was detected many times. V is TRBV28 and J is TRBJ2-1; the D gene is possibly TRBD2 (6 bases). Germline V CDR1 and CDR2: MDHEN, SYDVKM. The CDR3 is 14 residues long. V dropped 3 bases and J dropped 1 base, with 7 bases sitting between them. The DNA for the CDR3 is TGTGCCAGCAGTTTCCTAGCGTCCTACAATGAGCAGTTCTTC. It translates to CASSFLASYNEQFF.

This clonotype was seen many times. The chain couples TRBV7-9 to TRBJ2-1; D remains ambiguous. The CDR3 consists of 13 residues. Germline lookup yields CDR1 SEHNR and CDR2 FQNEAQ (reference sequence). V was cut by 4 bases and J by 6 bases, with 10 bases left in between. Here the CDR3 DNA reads TGTGCCAGCAGCTCCGGCAGGCCCAATGAGCAGTTCTTC. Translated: CASSSGRPNEQFF. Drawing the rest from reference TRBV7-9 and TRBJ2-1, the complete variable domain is DTGVSQNPRHKITKRGQNVTFRCDPISEHNRLYWYRQTLGQGPEFLTYFQNEAQLEKSRLLSDRFSAERPKGSFSTLEIQRTEQGDSAMYLCASSSGRPNEQFFGPGTRLTVL.

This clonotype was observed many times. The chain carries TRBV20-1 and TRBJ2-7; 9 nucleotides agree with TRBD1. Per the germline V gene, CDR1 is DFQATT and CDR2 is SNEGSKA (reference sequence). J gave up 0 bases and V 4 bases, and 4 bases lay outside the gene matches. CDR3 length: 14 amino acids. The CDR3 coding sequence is TGCAGTGCTACCCGGGACAGGGACTCCTACGAGCAGTACTTC. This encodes CSATRDRDSYEQYF.

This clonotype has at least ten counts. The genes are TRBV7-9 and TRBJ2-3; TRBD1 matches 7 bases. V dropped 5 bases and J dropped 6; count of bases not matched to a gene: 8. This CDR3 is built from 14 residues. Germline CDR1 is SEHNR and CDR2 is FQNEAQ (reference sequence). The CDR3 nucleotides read TGTGCCAGCAGCCGCGACAGGGTGGGGGATACGCAGTATTTT. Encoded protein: CASSRDRVGDTQYF.

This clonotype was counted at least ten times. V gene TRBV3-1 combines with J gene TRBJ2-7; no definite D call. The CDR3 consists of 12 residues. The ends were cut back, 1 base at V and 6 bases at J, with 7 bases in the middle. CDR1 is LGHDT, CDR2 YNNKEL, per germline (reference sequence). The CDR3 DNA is TGTGCCAGCAGCCAAGTCATCGGCGAGCAGTACTTC. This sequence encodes CASSQVIGEQYF.

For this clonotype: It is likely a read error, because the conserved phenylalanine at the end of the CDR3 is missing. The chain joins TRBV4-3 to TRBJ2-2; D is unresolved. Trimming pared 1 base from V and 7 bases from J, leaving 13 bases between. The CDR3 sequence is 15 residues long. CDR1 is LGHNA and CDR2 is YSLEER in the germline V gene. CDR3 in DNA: TGCGCCAGCAGCCAAGCCGGGCATATCGGCGGGGAGCTGTTTTCT. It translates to CASSQAGHIGGELFS.

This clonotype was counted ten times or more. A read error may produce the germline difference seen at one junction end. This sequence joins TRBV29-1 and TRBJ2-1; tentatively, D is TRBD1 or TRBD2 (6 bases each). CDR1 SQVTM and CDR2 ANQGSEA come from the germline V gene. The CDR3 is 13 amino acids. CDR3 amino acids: CSVAGQFGSWGLF. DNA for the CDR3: TGCAGCGTCGCTGGACAGTTCGGGAGTTGGGGGCTCTTC.

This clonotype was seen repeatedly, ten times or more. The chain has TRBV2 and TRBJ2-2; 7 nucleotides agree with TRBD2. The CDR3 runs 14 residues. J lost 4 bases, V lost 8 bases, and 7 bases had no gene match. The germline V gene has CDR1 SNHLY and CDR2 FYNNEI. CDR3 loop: CASGRLATTGELFF. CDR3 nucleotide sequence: TGTGCCAGCGGCAGACTAGCTACCACCGGGGAGCTGTTTTTT.